The T cell receptor (beta chain) under discussion was sequenced for a study of beta chain features in type 1 diabetes. Study-level findings and limits: The cDNA sequencing approach could over-represent high-TCR-expressing cells. Patients with type 1 diabetes carried fewer insertions and had more deletions at their VDJ junctions. Type 1 diabetes patients showed a moderate but significant shortening of TCRB CDR3s in all four CD4+ subsets. In the patient group, naive, central memory and Treg TCRB repertoires seemed more alike than in the healthy donor group.

Concerning this clone itself: Antigen unknown.

Of the isolated RNA, all was reverse transcribed, and so the sequenced material was expressed TCRB transcripts. Clones were read by immunoSEQ multiplex PCR, and TCRdb kept only the in-frame ones, dropping some. Here the sample spans around 710,000 clones, approximately 13% being singletons. V was clipped by 5 bases and J by 3 bases; unmatched bases: 13. The CDR3 consists of 17 residues. Germline CDR1 reads SGHTA; CDR2 reads FQGNSA. Sequenced: naive CD4+ T cells from blood. The rearrangement uses TRBV7-2 and TRBJ1-3; 7 bases are shared with TRBD1. This receptor was obtained from a man aged 25-40 years with type 1 diabetes. In DNA form, the CDR3 reads TGTGCCAGCAGCCCTCGGCAGTCAGGGGGGAGTGGAAACACCATATATTTT. This encodes CASSPRQSGGSGNTIYF.